Below, 30 T cell receptor beta chains from the same sample are listed, as sequenced in a study of blood T cells in healthy people across ages. Sample-barcoded 5' priming and a J-beta primer mix drove a second PCR of roughly 6 to 12 cycles. TCRdb re-analysed the 5' RACE reads in MiXCR, keeping a single row per CDR3 protein. The table includes about 800,000 distinct CDR3 sequences, about 42% detected once. Sequenced sample: blood. Receptors were obtained from a man older than 75 in good health.

This chain uses TRBV27 with TRBJ2-1; D possibly corresponds to TRBD2 (7 bases). The V gene lost 6 bases and the J gene lost 5 bases, with 17 bases spanning the gap. The CDR3 spans 15 residues. Germline V CDR1 and CDR2: MNHEY, SMNVEV (reference sequence). CDR3 protein: CASSGGLGANNEQFF. The CDR3 region has the DNA TGTGCCAGCAGCGGGGGGCTGGGGGCCAACAATGAGCAGTTCTTC.

This clonotype was detected ten times or more. CDR3 nucleotide sequence: TGCAGTGCGCGAGGGACGGACTCCTACAATGAGCAGTTCTTC. Protein product: CSARGTDSYNEQFF. V and J are TRBV20-1 and TRBJ2-1, with D possibly being TRBD1 or TRBD2 (5 bases each). Per germline, CDR1 DFQATT and CDR2 SNEGSKA (reference sequence). Trimming shortened V by 6 bases and J by 0 bases, and 12 bases separated the two germline ends. The CDR3 contains 14 residues.

V and J are TRBV12-3 or TRBV12-4 and TRBJ2-3; D is perhaps TRBD2 (6 bases). The V and J ends lost 5 bases and 5 bases respectively, with 17 bases between them. The length of the CDR3 is 15 residues. The CDR3 DNA follows: TGTGCCAGCAGTCCGCGGGATGGGTCTCTAGATACGCAGTATTTT. It specifies CASSPRDGSLDTQYF.

This clonotype was counted between two and nine times. Being one base from a much bigger clone, this may be a read error. V gene TRBV20-1 combines with J gene TRBJ2-1; D gene uncertain. The V gene's germline CDR1 is DFQATT and CDR2 SNEGSKA (reference sequence). This CDR3 has 13 residues. Trimming removed 4 bases at V and 10 bases at J, with 17 bases between. CDR3 sequence reads: CSAKPPPTYEQFF. In DNA, the CDR3 is TGCAGTGCTAAACCACCCCCTACCTACGAGCAGTTCTTC.

The V call is TRBV7-6, the J call TRBJ1-4; 7 bases fit TRBD1. Germline-derived CDR1 and CDR2 are SGHVS and FNYEAQ. The CDR3 contains 14 residues. The trim removed 3 bases at V and 8 bases at J, leaving 6 bases unmatched. In nucleotides, the CDR3 is TGTGCCAGCAGCTTTACAGGGGCCAGCGAAAAACTGTTTTTT. The encoded protein is CASSFTGASEKLFF.

V is TRBV15 and J is TRBJ1-2; D uncertain. Trimming stripped 1 base from V and 6 bases from J, with 15 bases between. In germline, CDR1 is LNHNV, CDR2 YYDKDF (reference sequence). This CDR3 contains 15 residues. CDR3 DNA sequence: TGTGCCACCAGCAGAGGGGAGTGGAAGGGCGATGGCTACACCTTC. Translation gives CATSRGEWKGDGYTF.

This chain uses TRBV11-3 with TRBJ1-1; D gene ambiguous. Germline CDR1 reads SGHNT; CDR2 reads YENEEA. The CDR3 spans 13 residues. V was shortened by 5 bases and J by 4 bases, with 11 bases between the two germline ends. The CDR3: CASSLSTFTEAFF. The DNA for the CDR3 is TGTGCCAGCAGCCTCTCGACCTTCACTGAAGCTTTCTTT.

This clonotype is a singleton in its sample. The chain has TRBV9 and TRBJ2-3; 8 nucleotides match TRBD2. V was clipped by 4 bases and J by 2 bases; unmatched bases: 9. The CDR3 is 16 amino acids. From germline, CDR1 is SGDLS and CDR2 YYNGEE. The CDR3 nucleotides read TGTGCCAGCAGCAACAGACTAGCGACTAACACAGATACGCAGTATTTT. It encodes CASSNRLATNTDTQYF.

V gene TRBV5-1 combines with J gene TRBJ1-1; D not certain. Looked up from germline, CDR1 is SGHRS and CDR2 is YFSETQ. The V gene lost 0 bases and the J gene lost 1 base, with 7 bases spanning the gap. This CDR3 has 14 amino acids. The CDR3 reads CASSLDGSNTEAFF. The CDR3 DNA reads TGCGCCAGCAGCTTGGACGGTTCGAACACTGAAGCTTTCTTT. Variable domain in full (rest from reference TRBV5-1 and TRBJ1-1): KAGVTQTPRYLIKTRGQQVTLSCSPISGHRSVSWYQQTPGQGLQFLFEYFSETQRNKGNFPGRFSGRQFSNSRSEMNVSTLELGDSALYLCASSLDGSNTEAFFGQGTRLTVV.

This clonotype has more than one count but fewer than ten. V is TRBV10-3 and J is TRBJ2-7, with TRBD2 identical over 11 bases. The germline V gene has CDR1 ENHRY and CDR2 SYGVKD. V trimming: 10 bases; J trimming: 5 bases; junction bases outside the gene matches: 10. This CDR3 contains 14 residues. The chain's CDR3 is CATSLGTSGNEQYF. The CDR3 region has the DNA TGTGCCACCTCTTTGGGGACTAGCGGAAACGAGCAGTACTTC.

Comment on this clonotype: Its ends do not fully match the called genes, so a read error is possible. The chain links TRBV5-1 to TRBJ2-5, with 8 bases fitting TRBD2. The last part of the DNA fits TRBJ2-4 better; the J call may be wrong. The CDR3 runs 16 residues. Germline CDR1 SGHRS, CDR2 YFSETQ. CDR3 region: CAGSLSTSVDKNIQYF. DNA of the CDR3: TGCGCCGGCAGCCTCTCGACTAGCGTAGACAAAAACATTCAGTACTTC.

The chain's CDR3 is CASSQGASGGHNEQFF. In DNA, the CDR3 is TGCGCCAGCAGCCAAGGGGCTAGCGGGGGACACAATGAGCAGTTCTTC. This chain joins TRBV4-1 and TRBJ2-1; 10 bases match TRBD2. Losses at the gene ends were 1 base for V and 5 bases for J; bases not matched to a gene: 5. Germline V CDR1 and CDR2: MGHRA, YSYEKL. CDR3 length: 16 residues.

The chain has TRBV2 and TRBJ2-2; D unclear. CDR3 length: 14 amino acids. Germline assignment: CDR1 SNHLY and CDR2 FYNNEI. The ends were cut back, 9 bases at V and 0 bases at J, with 11 bases in the middle. CDR3 loop: CASGERTNTGELFF. CDR3 bases: TGTGCCAGTGGTGAGCGTACGAACACCGGGGAGCTGTTTTTT.

This clonotype was observed a single time. The V and J genes are TRBV29-1 and TRBJ2-5; the D is unclear. The CDR3 loop spans 12 amino acids. The ends were cut back, 4 bases at V and 2 bases at J, with 8 bases in the middle. Per germline, CDR1 SQVTM and CDR2 ANQGSEA. This CDR3 is CSVVHQQETQYF. The CDR3 DNA reads as TGCAGCGTTGTGCACCAGCAAGAGACCCAGTACTTC.

The chain employs TRBV29-1 and TRBJ2-7; 9 bases are a match to TRBD1. This CDR3 is 16 amino acids long. After removal of 5 bases from V and 1 base from J, the junction contained 12 bases not matched to a gene. Per the germline V gene, CDR1 is SQVTM and CDR2 is ANQGSEA. The CDR3 is CSVLKLGTGISYEQYF. The CDR3 DNA reads as TGCAGCGTTCTTAAGCTAGGGACAGGGATATCCTACGAGCAGTACTTC.

The gene calls are TRBV6-5 and TRBJ2-7; 13 bases map to TRBD2. This CDR3 has 15 residues. Looked up from germline, CDR1 is MNHEY and CDR2 is SVGAGI. J was trimmed by 4 bases and V by 2 bases; bases with no gene match: 2. The CDR3: CASSYVGLAGYEQYF. For the CDR3, the DNA is TGTGCCAGCAGTTACGTGGGACTAGCGGGATACGAGCAGTACTTC.

This clonotype was counted many times. A junction boundary mismatches the germline segment, possibly from a read error. V and J are TRBV5-1 and TRBJ2-7; 8 bases are shared with TRBD2. Germline CDR1 reads SGHRS; CDR2 reads YFSETQ. This CDR3 contains 14 residues. This CDR3 is CASSSTGGTYEQYF. In DNA, the CDR3 is TGTGCCAGCAGCTCTACGGGAGGGACCTACGAGCAGTACTTC.

The chain employs TRBV7-9 and TRBJ2-3; a weak D match, TRBD2 (5 bases). Germline CDR1 is SEHNR and CDR2 is FQNEAQ (reference sequence). V was clipped by 5 bases and J by 0 bases, with 15 bases between them. The CDR3 length is 16 residues. CDR3 sequence reads: CASSRKRGRSTDTQYF. In nucleotides, the CDR3 is TGTGCCAGCAGCCGCAAGCGAGGGCGAAGCACAGATACGCAGTATTTT.

This clonotype was seen more than once but under ten times. The chain joins TRBV28 to TRBJ2-7; 9 bases map to TRBD2. Germline V gene lookup returns CDR1 MDHEN and CDR2 SYDVKM. The CDR3 consists of 15 residues. With V trimmed by 1 base and J by 7 bases, 8 bases remained unmatched. The CDR3 DNA follows: TGTGCCAGCAGTTTATTTGGCGGGAGGGAGGAAGAGCAGTACTTC. Translation gives CASSLFGGREEEQYF.

Points on this clonotype: This may arise from a read error, as a much more abundant clone is one base away. The V gene is TRBV5-1, the J gene TRBJ1-2; D ambiguous. The CDR3 spans 13 residues. CDR1 SGHRS and CDR2 YFSETQ come from the germline V gene. CDR3 in amino acids: CASSLEANYSYTF. The CDR3 nucleotides read TGCGCCAGCAGCTTAGAAGCTAACTATAGCTACACCTTC.

A few counts support this clonotype. Here the CDR3 reads CASKLGTSNTGELFF. The CDR3 coding sequence is TGTGCCAGCAAATTGGGGACTAGCAACACCGGGGAGCTGTTTTTT. The chain carries TRBV7-2 and TRBJ2-2; 9 bases are a match to TRBD2. V was pared by 7 bases and J by 2 bases, with 5 bases of the junction left unmatched. The germline gives CDR1 SGHTA, CDR2 FQGNSA. The length of the CDR3 is 15 residues.

The chain employs TRBV5-5 and TRBJ2-7, with 7 nucleotides matching TRBD1. V was pared by 4 bases and J by 3 bases, with 7 bases of the junction left unmatched. Germline CDR1 reads SGHKS; CDR2 reads YYEKEE (reference sequence). The CDR3 length is 14 residues. In nucleotides, the CDR3 is TGTGCCAGCAGCACTGACAGGGTGGACTACGAGCAGTACTTC. The encoded protein is CASSTDRVDYEQYF.

The CDR3 reads CASSPESIETQYF. In nucleotides, the CDR3 is TGTGCCAGCTCACCCGAGAGCATAGAGACCCAGTACTTC. The chain employs TRBV18 and TRBJ2-7; D is uncertain. The better agreement between TRBJ2-5 and the DNA end casts doubt on the J call. The CDR3 extends over 13 amino acids. Per the germline V gene, CDR1 is KGHSH and CDR2 is LQKENI.

In this sample, this clonotype turned up many times. V usage is TRBV12-3 or TRBV12-4 and J usage is TRBJ2-3, with D perhaps matching TRBD1 or TRBD2 (6 bases each). Trimming took 3 bases from V and 2 from J, leaving 15 bases between them. This CDR3 comprises 16 residues. As DNA, the CDR3 is TGTGCCAGCAGTTTTCGAAGAGGGGGGATCACAGATACGCAGTATTTT. Protein: CASSFRRGGITDTQYF.

Points on this clonotype: This may be a read error, as it is one base from a much larger clone. The rearrangement uses TRBV10-1 and TRBJ2-3, with D perhaps matching TRBD1 (5 bases). The CDR3 contains 12 residues. Germline-derived CDR1 and CDR2 are WNHNN and SYGVQD (reference sequence). The CDR3 DNA is TGCGCCGGCAGTGTGGGGCAAGGTACGCAGTATTTT. This codes for CAGSVGQGTQYF.

The V and J genes are TRBV7-9 and TRBJ2-2; D may be TRBD1 or TRBD2 (5 bases each). V was trimmed by 5 bases and J by 13 bases, leaving 11 bases between them. The length of the CDR3 is 11 residues. From germline, CDR1 is SEHNR and CDR2 FQNEAQ (reference sequence). The DNA for the CDR3 is TGTGCCAGCAGCCTGGGACGGGTGCTGTTTTTT. Its protein is CASSLGRVLFF.

This chain connects TRBV7-2 to TRBJ2-7; the match to TRBD2 covers 9 bases. This CDR3 has 17 amino acids. The germline V gene encodes CDR1 SGHTA and CDR2 FQGNSA. With 1 base clipped from V and 4 bases from J, the junction kept 11 bases outside the gene matches. The CDR3 sequence: CASSLGGGLAGSYEQYF. In DNA, the CDR3 is TGTGCCAGCAGCTTAGGAGGTGGGCTAGCGGGAAGTTACGAGCAGTACTTC.

This clonotype was found a few times. This CDR3 reads CSARRLTNTEAFF. The CDR3 DNA follows: TGCAGTGCTAGACGACTGACGAACACTGAAGCTTTCTTT. The chain has TRBV20-1 and TRBJ1-1, with unresolved D. CDR1 is DFQATT and CDR2 is SNEGSKA in the germline V gene (reference sequence). V lost 2 bases, J lost 1 base, and 8 bases lay in between. The CDR3 has 13 amino acids.

This clonotype was counted between two and nine times. The J gene is TRBJ2-1, the V gene TRBV6-5, with 8 positions matching TRBD2. Germline CDR1 MNHEY, CDR2 SVGAGI. V lost 5 bases, J lost 7 bases, and 10 bases stayed unmatched. This CDR3 is 15 amino acids long. For the CDR3, the DNA is TGTGCCAGCAGTCCCGGGACTAGACCTTGGAATGAGCAGTTCTTC. It encodes CASSPGTRPWNEQFF.

This chain links TRBV7-2 with TRBJ2-7; 9 nucleotides match TRBD1. The V segment lost 5 bases and the J segment 6 bases; nucleotides outside the gene matches: 8. CDR1 is SGHTA, CDR2 FQGNSA, per germline. CDR3 length: 14 amino acids. CDR3 coding DNA: TGTGCCAGCAGCCCCCGGGACAGGGTGGGCGAGCAGTACTTC. This sequence encodes CASSPRDRVGEQYF. Drawing the rest from reference TRBV7-2 and TRBJ2-7, the complete variable domain is GAGVSQSPSNKVTEKGKDVELRCDPISGHTALYWYRQSLGQGLEFLIYFQGNSAPDKSGLPSDRFSAERTGGSVSTLTIQRTQQEDSAVYLCASSPRDRVGEQYFGPGTRLTVT.